This T cell receptor (beta chain) was captured by sequencing in a study of OX40 agonist ivuxolimab in advanced cancers. The study's findings and limits: Some of the lowest clonal expansion was seen in partial responders at 0.1-3.0 mg/kg.

For this clone: The target antigen is unknown.

V lost 6 bases to trimming and J lost 9 bases, with 21 bases between them. Germline CDR1 is MNHNS and CDR2 is SASEGT. There are 16 residues in the CDR3. Sequencing used immunoSEQ multiplex PCR; TCRdb keeps in-frame clones, though not all of them. This table has roughly 19,000 clones, 84% appearing once. This chain joins TRBV6-1 and TRBJ1-6, with D unresolved. This receptor was taken from an adult with an advanced solid tumor such as melanoma, head and neck, liver or kidney cancer. The starting material was CD4+ or CD8+ T cells sorted from blood, obtained in a trial of the OX40 agonist ivuxolimab. The CDR3 protein is CASSEPRTSAGSPLHF. As DNA, the CDR3 is TGTGCCAGCAGCGAACCCCGGACGTCGGCGGGTTCACCCCTCCACTTT.